Described below is a single T cell receptor beta chain sequence and its context. Other DNA sequences in this sample translate to the same CDR3. Germline-derived CDR1 and CDR2 are SQVTM and ANQGSEA. The CDR3 spans 11 residues. V was cut by 4 bases and J by 4 bases, with 7 bases left in between. Using around 180 ng DNA, approximately 30,000 T cell genomes, the sorted-subset replicate PCRs were run. Here immunoSEQ multiplex PCR was the method, and the copy in TCRdb shows in-frame clones only, minus some. The sample holds 2 million to 3 million clones, approximately 94% seen once. CD4+ cells were split into CD45RA+ naive and CD45RA-negative memory subsets. This sample was included in a study of shared clonotypes between healthy human individuals.

The origin of this receptor is a man younger than 30 in good health. Some clones in this sample may be carry-over from other donors' samples. The rearrangement links TRBV29-1 to TRBJ1-2; D not certain. The sequencing input was naive CD4+ T cells from PBMCs. Specified subset: CD45RA+ positively selected. The CDR3 loop is CSVGTVYGYTF. CDR3 nucleotides: TGCAGCGTTGGGACGGTCTATGGCTACACCTTC.